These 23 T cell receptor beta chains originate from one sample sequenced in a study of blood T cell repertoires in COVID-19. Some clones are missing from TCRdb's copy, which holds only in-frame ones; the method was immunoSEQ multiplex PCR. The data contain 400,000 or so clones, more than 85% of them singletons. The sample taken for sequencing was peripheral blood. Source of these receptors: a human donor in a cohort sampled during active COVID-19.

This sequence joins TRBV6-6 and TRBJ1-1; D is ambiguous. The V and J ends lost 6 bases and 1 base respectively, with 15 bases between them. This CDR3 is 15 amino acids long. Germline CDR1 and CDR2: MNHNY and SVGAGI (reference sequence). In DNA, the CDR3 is TGTGCCAGCAGAAATATAGAGGAGGGGAACACTGAAGCTTTCTTT. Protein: CASRNIEEGNTEAFF.

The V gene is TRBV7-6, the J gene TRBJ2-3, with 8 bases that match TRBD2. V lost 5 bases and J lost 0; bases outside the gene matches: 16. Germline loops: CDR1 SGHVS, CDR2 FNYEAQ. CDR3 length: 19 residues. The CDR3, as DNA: TGTGCCAGCAGCCGACGACAAGCGGGAGCGGGAGTAAGCACAGATACGCAGTATTTT. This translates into CASSRRQAGAGVSTDTQYF.

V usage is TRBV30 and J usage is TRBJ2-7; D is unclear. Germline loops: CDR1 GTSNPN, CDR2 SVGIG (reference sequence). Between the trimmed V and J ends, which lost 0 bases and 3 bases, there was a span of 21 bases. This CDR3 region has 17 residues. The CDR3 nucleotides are TGTGCCTGGAGTGTTCCTTACGATCCCAGATCAAACTACGAGCAGTACTTC. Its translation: CAWSVPYDPRSNYEQYF.

The CDR3 nucleotides are TGTGCCAGCAGCGGGACTAGCGGGAGCGGGGAGCTGTTTTTT. This codes for CASSGTSGSGELFF. This chain joins TRBV5-5 and TRBJ2-2; 14 bases map to TRBD2. The CDR3 length is 14 residues. The germline V gene has CDR1 SGHKS and CDR2 YYEKEE (reference sequence). V gave up 4 bases and J gave up 7 bases; unmatched junction bases: 0.

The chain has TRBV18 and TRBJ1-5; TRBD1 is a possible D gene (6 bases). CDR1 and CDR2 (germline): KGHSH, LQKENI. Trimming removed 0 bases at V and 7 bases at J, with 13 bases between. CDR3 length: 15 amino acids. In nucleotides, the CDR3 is TGTGCCAGCTCACCACCCGCATCCCAGGGGCAGCCCCAGCATTTT. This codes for CASSPPASQGQPQHF.

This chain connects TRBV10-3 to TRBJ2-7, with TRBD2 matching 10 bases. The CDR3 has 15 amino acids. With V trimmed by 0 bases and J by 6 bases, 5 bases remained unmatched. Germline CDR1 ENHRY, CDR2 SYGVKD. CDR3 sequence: CAISESLAGGSEQYF. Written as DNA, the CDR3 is TGTGCCATCAGTGAGTCATTAGCGGGGGGTAGCGAGCAGTACTTC.

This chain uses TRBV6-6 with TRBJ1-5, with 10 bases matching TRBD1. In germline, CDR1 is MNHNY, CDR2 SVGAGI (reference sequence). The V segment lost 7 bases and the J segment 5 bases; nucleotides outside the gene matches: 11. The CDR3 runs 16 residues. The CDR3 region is CASKVFGGTGDQPQHF. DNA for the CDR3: TGTGCCAGCAAAGTCTTCGGCGGGACAGGGGATCAGCCCCAGCATTTT.

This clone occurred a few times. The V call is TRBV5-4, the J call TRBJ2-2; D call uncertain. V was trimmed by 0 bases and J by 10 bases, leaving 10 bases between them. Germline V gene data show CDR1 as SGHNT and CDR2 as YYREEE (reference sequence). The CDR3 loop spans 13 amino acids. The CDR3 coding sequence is TGTGCCAGCAGCTTGGTGGGCGCCCAGGAGCTGTTTTTT. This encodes CASSLVGAQELFF.

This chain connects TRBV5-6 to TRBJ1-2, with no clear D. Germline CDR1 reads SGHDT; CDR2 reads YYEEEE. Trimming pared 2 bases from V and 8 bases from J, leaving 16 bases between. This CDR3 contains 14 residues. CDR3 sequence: CASSFSSALGGYTF. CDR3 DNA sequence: TGTGCCAGCAGCTTCTCCTCAGCGCTAGGAGGCTACACCTTC.

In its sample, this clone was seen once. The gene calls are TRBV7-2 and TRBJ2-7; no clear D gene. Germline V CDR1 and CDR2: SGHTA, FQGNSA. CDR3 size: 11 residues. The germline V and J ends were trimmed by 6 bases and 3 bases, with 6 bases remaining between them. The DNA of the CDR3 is TGTGCCAGCAGTCCCTACTACGAGCAGTACTTC. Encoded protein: CASSPYYEQYF. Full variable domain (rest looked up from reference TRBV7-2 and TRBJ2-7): GAGVSQSPSNKVTEKGKDVELRCDPISGHTALYWYRQSLGQGLEFLIYFQGNSAPDKSGLPSDRFSAERTGGSVSTLTIQRTQQEDSAVYLCASSPYYEQYFGPGTRLTVT.

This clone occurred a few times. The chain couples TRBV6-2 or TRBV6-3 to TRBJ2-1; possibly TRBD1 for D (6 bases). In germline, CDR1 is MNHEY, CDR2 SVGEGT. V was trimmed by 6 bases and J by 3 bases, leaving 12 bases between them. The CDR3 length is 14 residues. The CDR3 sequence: CASSPKDSYNEQFF. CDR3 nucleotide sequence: TGTGCCAGCAGCCCCAAGGACAGCTACAATGAGCAGTTCTTC.

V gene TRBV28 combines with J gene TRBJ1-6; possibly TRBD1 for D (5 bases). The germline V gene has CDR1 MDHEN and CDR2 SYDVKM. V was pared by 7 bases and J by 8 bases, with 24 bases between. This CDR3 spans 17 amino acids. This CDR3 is CASTRRPALQAHSPLHF. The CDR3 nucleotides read TGTGCCAGCACTCGACGACCGGCCCTACAGGCCCATTCACCCCTCCACTTT.

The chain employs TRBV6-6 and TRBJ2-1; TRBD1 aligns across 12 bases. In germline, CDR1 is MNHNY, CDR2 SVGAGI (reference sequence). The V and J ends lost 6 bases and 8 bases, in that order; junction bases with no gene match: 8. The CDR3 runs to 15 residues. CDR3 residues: CASRPPGTGGYEQFF. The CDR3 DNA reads TGTGCCAGCAGGCCCCCCGGGACAGGGGGCTATGAGCAGTTCTTC.

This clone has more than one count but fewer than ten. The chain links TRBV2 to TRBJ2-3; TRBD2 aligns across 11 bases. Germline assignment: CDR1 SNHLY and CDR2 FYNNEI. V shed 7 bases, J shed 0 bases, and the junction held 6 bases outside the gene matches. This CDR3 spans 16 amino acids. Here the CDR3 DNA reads TGTGCCAGCACCGGGACTAGCGGACCTAGCACAGATACGCAGTATTTT. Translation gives CASTGTSGPSTDTQYF.

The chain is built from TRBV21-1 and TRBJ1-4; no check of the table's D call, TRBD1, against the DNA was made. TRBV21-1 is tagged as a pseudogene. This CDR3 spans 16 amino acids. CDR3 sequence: CASSNHRGATNEKLFF. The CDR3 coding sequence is TGTGCCAGCAGCAATCACAGGGGGGCAACTAATGAAAAACTGTTTTTT.

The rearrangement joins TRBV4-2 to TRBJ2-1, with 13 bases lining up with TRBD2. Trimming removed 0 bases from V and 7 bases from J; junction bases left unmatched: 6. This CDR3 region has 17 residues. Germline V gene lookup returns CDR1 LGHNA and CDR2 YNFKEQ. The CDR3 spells CASSQDAPLAGGNEQFF. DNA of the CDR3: TGTGCCAGCAGCCAAGACGCACCACTAGCGGGGGGGAATGAGCAGTTCTTC.

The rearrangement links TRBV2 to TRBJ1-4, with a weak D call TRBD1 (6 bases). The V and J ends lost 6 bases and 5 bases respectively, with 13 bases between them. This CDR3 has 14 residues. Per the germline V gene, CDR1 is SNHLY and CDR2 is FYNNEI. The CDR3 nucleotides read TGTGCCAGCAGCGACAGGCCTATCAATGAAAAACTGTTTTTT. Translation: CASSDRPINEKLFF.

CDR3 in DNA: TGTGCCACCAGTATGGGCTTTCGGTATGGCTACACCTTC. This sequence encodes CATSMGFRYGYTF. The V gene is TRBV24-1, the J gene TRBJ1-2; D is unclear. Germline V gene lookup returns CDR1 KGHDR and CDR2 SFDVKD. Trimming removed 6 bases at V and 5 bases at J, with 12 bases between. The CDR3 contains 13 residues.

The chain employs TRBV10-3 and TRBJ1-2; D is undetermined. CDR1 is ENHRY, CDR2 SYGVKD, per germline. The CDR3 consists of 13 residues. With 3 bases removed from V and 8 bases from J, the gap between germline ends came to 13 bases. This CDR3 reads CAISDVGQRGYTF. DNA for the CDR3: TGTGCCATCAGTGACGTGGGTCAGCGCGGCTACACCTTC.

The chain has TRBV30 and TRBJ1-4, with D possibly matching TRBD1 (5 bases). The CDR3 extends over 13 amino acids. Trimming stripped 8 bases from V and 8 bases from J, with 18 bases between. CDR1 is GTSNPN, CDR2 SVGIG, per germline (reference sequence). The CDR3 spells CAACRVAGEKLFF. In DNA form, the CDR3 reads TGTGCCGCGTGCAGGGTGGCAGGGGAAAAACTGTTTTTT.

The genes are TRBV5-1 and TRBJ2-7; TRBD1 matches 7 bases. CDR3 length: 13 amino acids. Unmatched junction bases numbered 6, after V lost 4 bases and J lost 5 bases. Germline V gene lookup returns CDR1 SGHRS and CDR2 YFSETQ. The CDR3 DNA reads TGCGCCAGCAGCACTGCTGGGACAGACGAGCAGTACTTC. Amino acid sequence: CASSTAGTDEQYF.

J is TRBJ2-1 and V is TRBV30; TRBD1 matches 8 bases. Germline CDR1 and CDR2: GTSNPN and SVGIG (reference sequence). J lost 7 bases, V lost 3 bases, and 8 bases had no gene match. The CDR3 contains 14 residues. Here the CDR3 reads CAWSQGALTNEQFF. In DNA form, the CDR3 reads TGTGCCTGGAGCCAGGGGGCTTTGACTAATGAGCAGTTCTTC.

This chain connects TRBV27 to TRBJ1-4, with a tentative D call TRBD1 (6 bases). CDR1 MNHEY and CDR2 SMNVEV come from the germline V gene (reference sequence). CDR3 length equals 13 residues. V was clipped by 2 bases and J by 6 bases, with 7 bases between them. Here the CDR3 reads CASSLGGYEKLFF. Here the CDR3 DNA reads TGTGCCAGCAGTTTAGGGGGCTATGAAAAACTGTTTTTT.